These 19 T cell receptor beta chains share one sample of origin, sequenced in a study of T cells after yellow fever vaccination. MiXCR was run by TCRdb on the 5' RACE reads, yielding one entry per CDR3 protein. The data show some 96,000 distinct CDR3 sequences, with almost 9% seen just once and around 16% held by the top ten. Here the sequenced sample was CD8+ T cells not binding an NS4B(214-222) dextramer, sorted from PBMCs, taken roughly 15 days after the first yellow fever vaccination. The receptors come from a young man who received the YFV17D yellow fever vaccine.

This clonotype was seen more than once but under ten times. This rearrangement joins TRBV2 to TRBJ1-2; D gene unclear. CDR1 is SNHLY, CDR2 FYNNEI, per germline. V lost 1 base and J lost 2, with 8 bases in between. The CDR3 spans 14 residues. The CDR3 sequence is CASSEGLDNYGYTF. The CDR3 DNA is TGTGCCAGCAGTGAAGGTTTGGACAACTATGGCTACACCTTC.

The CDR3 nucleotides are TGTGCCAGCAGCTCCAGACAGGGGGACACCGGGGAGCTGTTTTTT. It yields the protein CASSSRQGDTGELFF. This rearrangement joins TRBV7-3 to TRBJ2-2; 9 bases align to TRBD1. The CDR3 sequence is 15 residues long. Germline V gene lookup returns CDR1 SGHTA and CDR2 FQGTGA. Trimming removed 4 bases from V and 3 bases from J; junction bases left unmatched: 3.

This clonotype was counted only a few times. The rearrangement links TRBV12-3 or TRBV12-4 to TRBJ1-1; 7 bases map to TRBD1. J was trimmed by 5 bases and V by 7 bases; bases with no gene match: 7. CDR3 length: 13 residues. Here the CDR3 DNA reads TGTGCCAGCAAGGGGGACAGCTATACTGAAGCTTTCTTT. Its translation is CASKGDSYTEAFF.

The genes are TRBV7-2 and TRBJ1-2, with D uncertain. Germline CDR1 SGHTA, CDR2 FQGNSA. This CDR3 contains 15 residues. Trimming shortened V by 1 base and J by 7 bases, and 16 bases separated the two germline ends. As DNA, the CDR3 is TGTGCCAGCAGCTTAGGGGAGGCGCAGGATCGTGGCTACACCTTC. It specifies CASSLGEAQDRGYTF.

This clonotype came up a few times. The CDR3 protein is CASSLAPDRKNTEAFF. As DNA, the CDR3 is TGCGCCAGCAGCTTGGCCCCCGACAGAAAGAACACTGAAGCTTTCTTT. J is TRBJ1-1 and V is TRBV5-1, with D tentatively TRBD1 (5 bases). The V gene lost 0 bases and the J gene lost 1 base, with 13 bases spanning the gap. Germline V gene lookup returns CDR1 SGHRS and CDR2 YFSETQ. The CDR3 sequence is 16 residues long.

The rearrangement joins TRBV4-1 to TRBJ1-6, with D unclear. V dropped 4 bases and J dropped 2 bases, with 9 bases sitting between them. The CDR3 has 15 residues. The V gene's germline CDR1 is MGHRA and CDR2 YSYEKL. The CDR3 bases are TGCGCCAGCAGCCCTTCCCAGACCTATAATTCACCCCTCCACTTT. This encodes CASSPSQTYNSPLHF.

On this clonotype: A single base separates this from a much larger clone, so it may be a read error. V and J are TRBV27 and TRBJ2-3, with D tentatively TRBD1 or TRBD2 (5 bases each). There are 15 residues in the CDR3. Germline loops: CDR1 MNHEY, CDR2 SMNVEV (reference sequence). The CDR3 protein is CASSLGVVVTDMQYF. CDR3 coding DNA: TGTGCCAGCAGTTTGGGGGTGGTGGTCACAGATATGCAGTATTTT.

This clonotype was observed a handful of times. CDR3 residues: CASRGQGKGYTF. The CDR3 DNA reads as TGTGCCAGCAGAGGACAGGGGAAAGGCTACACCTTC. The rearrangement uses TRBV21-1 and TRBJ1-2; the table names TRBD1, a call not compared with the DNA. TRBV21-1 is designated a pseudogene. The CDR3 spans 12 residues.

The chain has TRBV9 and TRBJ1-2; perhaps TRBD1 as D (6 bases). Germline values: CDR1 SGDLS, CDR2 YYNGEE. V dropped 4 bases and J dropped 3 bases, with 10 bases sitting between them. The CDR3 is 13 residues long. The CDR3 spells CASSQGPDYGYTF. In DNA form, the CDR3 reads TGTGCCAGCAGCCAGGGGCCGGACTATGGCTACACCTTC.

The CDR3 DNA reads as TGTGCCAGCAGCTTAGCCGGGTCCGGAAACACCATATATTTT. It is translated as CASSLAGSGNTIYF. This chain joins TRBV7-9 and TRBJ1-3; D is undetermined. CDR3 length: 14 residues. Trimming removed 0 bases at V and 4 bases at J, with 7 bases between. Germline V gives CDR1 SEHNR, CDR2 FQNEAQ (reference sequence).

V usage is TRBV29-1 and J usage is TRBJ2-5; D call uncertain. Germline assignment: CDR1 SQVTM and CDR2 ANQGSEA. The CDR3 is 14 residues long. Trimming removed 6 bases from V and 5 bases from J, with 19 bases in between. In DNA, the CDR3 is TGCAGCGTAATTTGGGCCGGCCGTGGGGAGACCCAGTACTTC. It encodes CSVIWAGRGETQYF.

In its sample, this clonotype was seen a few times. The CDR3 region is CSARDRQGTYEQYF. The DNA for the CDR3 is TGCAGTGCTAGAGACCGACAGGGGACTTACGAGCAGTACTTC. J is TRBJ2-7 and V is TRBV20-1; 8 bases are a match to TRBD1. The CDR3 totals 14 residues. J was trimmed by 4 bases and V by 0 bases; bases with no gene match: 5. Germline CDR1 and CDR2: DFQATT and SNEGSKA (reference sequence).

This clonotype was observed a few times. This chain links TRBV5-1 with TRBJ1-1; D is ambiguous. Trimming shortened V by 7 bases and J by 6 bases, and 13 bases separated the two germline ends. This CDR3 contains 12 residues. The germline V gene encodes CDR1 SGHRS and CDR2 YFSETQ. CDR3 amino acids: CASGGLEAEAFF. CDR3 nucleotides: TGCGCCAGCGGAGGGCTTGAGGCTGAAGCTTTCTTT.

The chain employs TRBV15 and TRBJ1-1; a possible D gene is TRBD1 (5 bases). Trimming took 1 base from V and 2 from J, leaving 5 bases between them. This CDR3 is 13 amino acids long. Germline CDR1 LNHNV, CDR2 YYDKDF (reference sequence). CDR3 sequence: CATSRGTNTEAFF. The CDR3 coding sequence is TGTGCCACCAGCAGAGGGACAAACACTGAAGCTTTCTTT.

The chain combines TRBV2 with TRBJ2-1, with TRBD2 matching 11 bases. Germline V CDR1 and CDR2: SNHLY, FYNNEI. J lost 2 bases, V lost 3 bases, and 3 bases had no gene match. This CDR3 spans 16 amino acids. The chain's CDR3 is CASSDSGGAAYNEQFF. CDR3 in DNA: TGTGCCAGCAGTGATAGCGGGGGGGCCGCCTACAATGAGCAGTTCTTC.

This clonotype has more than one count but fewer than ten. The chain carries TRBV11-3 and TRBJ2-3, with D unclear. Germline values: CDR1 SGHNT, CDR2 YENEEA. V was cut by 1 base and J by 1 base, with 12 bases left in between. This CDR3 has 16 amino acids. The CDR3 bases are TGTGCCAGCAGCTTAGGGAGCGCGCTGGGCACAGATACGCAGTATTTT. It specifies CASSLGSALGTDTQYF.

The rearrangement joins TRBV5-6 to TRBJ2-7; D remains ambiguous. There are 12 residues in the CDR3. V gave up 1 base and J gave up 3 bases, with 5 bases separating them. Germline-derived CDR1 and CDR2 are SGHDT and YYEEEE. The CDR3: CASSLWDYEQYF. As DNA, the CDR3 is TGTGCCAGCAGCTTGTGGGACTACGAGCAGTACTTC.

The table lists this clonotype with a few counts. The chain couples TRBV27 to TRBJ1-2, with unresolved D. CDR3 length: 14 residues. Trimming pared 7 bases from V and 4 bases from J, leaving 16 bases between. Germline-derived CDR1 and CDR2 are MNHEY and SMNVEV (reference sequence). CDR3 sequence reads: CASTPSGGGYGYTF. CDR3 sequence (DNA): TGTGCCAGCACCCCCTCCGGAGGCGGCTATGGCTACACCTTC.

This clonotype was counted only a few times. The chain links TRBV15 to TRBJ1-2, with TRBD1 identical over 7 bases. V lost 0 bases, J lost 1 base, and 2 bases stayed unmatched. The CDR3 loop spans 15 amino acids. The germline gives CDR1 LNHNV, CDR2 YYDKDF (reference sequence). CDR3 DNA: TGTGCCACCAGCAGAGACAGGGGGTTTAACTATGGCTACACCTTC. This codes for CATSRDRGFNYGYTF.